Following are 24 T cell receptor beta chains from one sample sequenced in a study of T cell repertoires in cytomegalovirus infection. Each CDR3 protein gets one entry after TCRdb re-called the reads with MiXCR. Found here are 510,000 or so distinct CDR3 sequences, 26% of them singletons; the top ten hold roughly 13%. Sequencing was carried out using PBMCs. These receptor sequences come from a human donor in good health (CMV status not recorded). Some clones in this sample may be carry-over from other donors' samples.

The CDR3 sequence: CASSTRPGTFNEQFF. CDR3 coding DNA: TGTGCCAGTAGTACGAGACCCGGGACTTTCAATGAGCAGTTCTTC. The chain joins TRBV19 to TRBJ2-1, with D perhaps TRBD2 (6 bases). The V and J ends lost 4 bases and 6 bases respectively, with 16 bases between them. This CDR3 spans 15 amino acids. Germline V gene sequence: CDR1 LNHDA, CDR2 SQIVND (reference sequence).

The chain joins TRBV28 to TRBJ2-2; D may be TRBD2 (5 bases). The length of the CDR3 is 15 residues. CDR1 and CDR2 (germline): MDHEN, SYDVKM. The V end was cut by 5 bases, the J end by 4 bases, with 14 bases between. CDR3 DNA: TGTGCCAGCAGTGCCACCAGCGGCCTCACCGGGGAGCTGTTTTTT. It codes for CASSATSGLTGELFF. Together with reference TRBV28 and TRBJ2-2, the CDR3 gives the full variable domain: DVKVTQSSRYLVKRTGEKVFLECVQDMDHENMFWYRQDPGLGLRLIYFSYDVKMKEKGDIPEGYSVSREKKERFSLILESASTNQTSMYLCASSATSGLTGELFFGEGSRLTVL.

This clonotype was counted only a few times. V and J are TRBV12-3 or TRBV12-4 and TRBJ2-3; D not resolved. CDR3 length: 13 residues. The ends were cut back, 6 bases at V and 5 bases at J, with 12 bases in the middle. CDR3 amino acids: CASSRFLQDTQYF. CDR3 nucleotides: TGTGCCAGCAGCCGCTTTCTACAAGATACGCAGTATTTT.

The chain recombines TRBV28 with TRBJ1-4; D call uncertain. CDR1 is MDHEN and CDR2 is SYDVKM in the germline V gene. The CDR3 length is 10 residues. Trimming took 8 bases from V and 6 from J, leaving 4 bases between them. The CDR3 nucleotides are TGTGCCAGCCGGGATGAAAAACTGTTTTTT. Translating it yields CASRDEKLFF. Filled out from reference TRBV28 and TRBJ1-4, the complete variable domain reads DVKVTQSSRYLVKRTGEKVFLECVQDMDHENMFWYRQDPGLGLRLIYFSYDVKMKEKGDIPEGYSVSREKKERFSLILESASTNQTSMYLCASRDEKLFFGSGTQLSVL.

The V gene is TRBV10-3, the J gene TRBJ2-7; the D gene could be TRBD1 or TRBD2 (5 bases each). Looked up from germline, CDR1 is ENHRY and CDR2 is SYGVKD. Trimming cost V 10 bases and J 0 bases, with 16 bases left between them. The CDR3 has 14 residues. CDR3 protein: CATSPAGSSYEQYV. The CDR3 bases are TGTGCCACGTCTCCGGCAGGGAGCTCCTACGAGCAGTACGTC.

The J gene is TRBJ2-4, the V gene TRBV12-3 or TRBV12-4; D is unclear. CDR3 length equals 14 residues. With 5 bases removed from V and 0 bases from J, the gap between germline ends came to 8 bases. The CDR3 protein is CASSPSLAKNIQYF. CDR3 coding DNA: TGTGCCAGCAGTCCCTCCCTAGCCAAAAACATTCAGTACTTC.

The chain carries TRBV7-9 and TRBJ1-2; D is uncertain. V dropped 1 base and J dropped 2 bases, with 11 bases sitting between them. The CDR3 contains 15 residues. CDR1 is SEHNR and CDR2 is FQNEAQ in the germline V gene (reference sequence). CDR3 bases: TGTGCCAGCAGCTTAGTAGTTCCACGCAACTATGGCTACACCTTC. This translates into CASSLVVPRNYGYTF.

This clonotype appeared a few times. The chain couples TRBV2 to TRBJ2-3; D could derive from TRBD1 or TRBD2 (6 bases each). Trimming stripped 10 bases from V and 0 bases from J, with 14 bases between. Germline CDR1 and CDR2: SNHLY and FYNNEI. This CDR3 is 14 amino acids long. CDR3 sequence reads: CATEGGLSTDTQYF. In DNA form, the CDR3 reads TGTGCCACCGAGGGGGGACTGAGCACAGATACGCAGTATTTT.

There are many counts of this clonotype. V usage is TRBV7-6 and J usage is TRBJ2-7; perhaps TRBD2 as D (6 bases). Trimming shortened V by 5 bases and J by 1 base, and 15 bases separated the two germline ends. The CDR3 consists of 15 residues. Germline CDR1 reads SGHVS; CDR2 reads FNYEAQ. In DNA, the CDR3 is TGTGCCAGCAGCCTCCGCGGGAACCATTCCTACGAGCAGTACTTC. This encodes CASSLRGNHSYEQYF.

The rearrangement uses TRBV4-1 and TRBJ1-5; D remains ambiguous. CDR1 and CDR2 from the germline V gene are MGHRA and YSYEKL. V lost 1 base, J lost 4 bases, and 11 bases lay in between. This CDR3 contains 15 residues. The CDR3 DNA sequence: TGCGCCAGCAGCCAAGGGGGAGGTGGTAATCAGCCCCAGCATTTT. Protein: CASSQGGGGNQPQHF.

This clonotype was detected only a few times. This chain uses TRBV7-9 with TRBJ2-3; 7 bases line up with TRBD2. Trimming took 3 bases from V and 1 from J; bases not matched to a gene: 7. CDR1 and CDR2 from the germline V gene are SEHNR and FQNEAQ (reference sequence). The CDR3 loop spans 16 amino acids. CDR3: CASSFPTGGGTDTQYF. For the CDR3, the DNA is TGTGCCAGCAGCTTCCCCACGGGGGGAGGCACAGATACGCAGTATTTT.

This clonotype was seen more than once but under ten times. V gene TRBV7-9 combines with J gene TRBJ2-1; TRBD1 matches 8 bases. The CDR3 runs to 15 residues. With 4 bases clipped from V and 5 bases from J, the junction kept 7 bases outside the gene matches. Germline CDR1 SEHNR, CDR2 FQNEAQ (reference sequence). Written as DNA, the CDR3 is TGTGCCAGCAGCTCTCGGACAGGGCTCCACAATGAGCAGTTCTTC. This encodes CASSSRTGLHNEQFF.

V is TRBV6-1 and J is TRBJ2-2, with D tentatively TRBD1 or TRBD2 (6 bases each). CDR1 and CDR2 (germline): MNHNS, SASEGT. The CDR3 extends over 15 amino acids. Trimming removed 2 bases at V and 2 bases at J, with 9 bases between. CDR3 residues: CASSEWGANTGELFF. In nucleotides, the CDR3 is TGTGCCAGCAGTGAATGGGGGGCAAACACCGGGGAGCTGTTTTTT.

The genes are TRBV12-3 or TRBV12-4 and TRBJ1-5; maybe TRBD1 (5 bases). V was clipped by 6 bases and J by 3 bases, with 12 bases between them. The CDR3 has 14 residues. CDR3 sequence reads: CASRRREINQPQHF. CDR3 DNA: TGTGCCAGCAGACGCAGGGAGATCAATCAGCCCCAGCATTTT.

This clonotype showed up many times. The rearrangement links TRBV7-2 to TRBJ2-7; D is unresolved. The CDR3 is made up of 16 amino acids. With 5 bases removed from V and 0 bases from J, the gap between germline ends came to 17 bases. The germline CDR1 and CDR2 sequences are SGHTA and FQGNSA. The CDR3 coding sequence is TGTGCCAGCAGCCCTGACTCAGGAGCTACCTCCTACGAGCAGTACTTC. As protein: CASSPDSGATSYEQYF.

This chain's CDR3 is CASSLGGGFEQYV. The CDR3 DNA is TGTGCCAGCAGCTTGGGAGGGGGGTTCGAGCAGTACGTC. The chain uses TRBV11-2 and TRBJ2-7; a weak D match, TRBD2 (7 bases). Germline V CDR1 and CDR2: SGHAT, FQNNGV. V was trimmed by 3 bases and J by 6 bases, leaving 12 bases between them. The CDR3 consists of 13 residues.

This clonotype appeared a few times. The chain carries TRBV7-9 and TRBJ1-4; D possibly corresponds to TRBD1 (5 bases). The CDR3 consists of 14 residues. The germline V gene encodes CDR1 SEHNR and CDR2 FQNEAQ (reference sequence). Trimming cost V 3 bases and J 7 bases, with 12 bases left between them. CDR3 loop: CASSLARDAEKLFF. Written as DNA, the CDR3 is TGTGCCAGCAGCTTGGCCCGGGACGCTGAAAAACTGTTTTTT.

The rearrangement joins TRBV29-1 to TRBJ2-1; maybe TRBD1 (7 bases). The CDR3 spans 12 residues. Germline lookup yields CDR1 SQVTM and CDR2 ANQGSEA. V lost 4 bases and J lost 7, with 11 bases in between. CDR3 bases: TGCAGCGTTGGCTCAGGGGGGAATGAGCAGTTCTTC. It encodes CSVGSGGNEQFF.

This chain connects TRBV3-1 to TRBJ1-1; possible D gene TRBD1, 6 bases. The length of the CDR3 is 14 residues. CDR1 LGHDT and CDR2 YNNKEL come from the germline V gene (reference sequence). Trimming removed 1 base at V and 6 bases at J, with 12 bases between. DNA of the CDR3: TGTGCCAGCAGCCAAGCCACAGGGTGGGCTGAAGCTTTCTTT. Translated, it gives CASSQATGWAEAFF.

The chain combines TRBV11-3 with TRBJ2-5, with D unclear. The CDR3 extends over 15 amino acids. Germline values: CDR1 SGHNT, CDR2 YENEEA. Trimming left V 4 bases short and J 0 bases short, with 12 bases between. This CDR3 reads CASSSVAIYQETQYF. Here the CDR3 DNA reads TGTGCCAGCAGCTCAGTTGCAATTTACCAAGAGACCCAGTACTTC.

This clonotype was observed a few times. V and J are TRBV23-1 and TRBJ1-5; D remains unclear. TRBV23-1 is marked as an open reading frame, function uncertain. The V gene lost 0 bases and the J gene lost 3 bases, with 15 bases spanning the gap. The CDR3 spans 17 residues. CDR3 amino acids: CASSQSAMEQNNQPQHF. The CDR3 nucleotides read TGCGCCAGCAGTCAATCGGCGATGGAACAGAACAATCAGCCCCAGCATTTT.

The V call is TRBV11-2, the J call TRBJ2-3; D is unresolved. The germline V and J ends were trimmed by 4 bases and 3 bases, with 14 bases remaining between them. Germline loops: CDR1 SGHAT, CDR2 FQNNGV. The CDR3 length is 15 residues. The CDR3 loop is CASSSPLARTDTQYF. The CDR3 DNA follows: TGTGCCAGCAGCTCCCCCCTTGCACGGACAGATACGCAGTATTTT. Filled out from reference TRBV11-2 and TRBJ2-3, the complete variable domain reads EAGVAQSPRYKIIEKRQSVAFWCNPISGHATLYWYQQILGQGPKLLIQFQNNGVVDDSQLPKDRFSAERLKGVDSTLKIQPAKLEDSAVYLCASSSPLARTDTQYFGPGTRLTVL.

CDR3 region: CAIGGGYEQYV. The DNA for the CDR3 is TGTGCCATAGGAGGGGGCTACGAGCAGTACGTC. The chain has TRBV6-2 or TRBV6-3 and TRBJ2-7; D possibly uses TRBD1 or TRBD2 (6 bases each). CDR1 is MNHEY and CDR2 is SVGEGT in the germline V gene. Trimming stripped 10 bases from V and 3 bases from J, with 10 bases between. The CDR3 spans 11 residues.

This clonotype was seen a few times. This chain joins TRBV7-2 and TRBJ2-2; perhaps TRBD2 as D (5 bases). The germline V gene has CDR1 SGHTA and CDR2 FQGNSA. V was cut by 5 bases and J by 7 bases, with 11 bases left in between. This CDR3 contains 13 residues. CDR3 coding DNA: TGTGCCAGCAGCCGAGAGCGGAGCGGGGAGCTGTTTTTT. Encoded protein: CASSRERSGELFF.